The T cell receptor (beta chain) under discussion was sequenced for a study of T cell responses to AZD1222 COVID-19 vaccine. Overall study findings and caveats: White British donors predominated, females outnumbered males, and clonal diversity was possibly underestimated.

The germline V gene has CDR1 LNHDA and CDR2 SQIVND (reference sequence). This CDR3 contains 14 residues. V lost 8 bases and J lost 7, with 20 bases in between. Notes on this clone: The antigen remains unidentified.

Sequencing used immunoSEQ multiplex PCR; TCRdb keeps in-frame clones, though not all of them. The sample has approximately 140,000 clones; around nine tenths are singletons. This chain joins TRBV19 and TRBJ1-1; D unresolved. The source is an adult who received the AZD1222 COVID-19 vaccine. Source: peripheral blood, taken 28 days after the second AZD1222 dose. Here the CDR3 DNA reads TGTGCCAGTGCCCGAGCTGCGGGGAGGTATGAAGCTTTCTTT. Translating gives CASARAAGRYEAFF.